The table lists the clone carrying this T cell receptor delta chain with a few counts. A far larger clone differs by one base, so this is likely a read error. Other DNA sequences in the same sample also yield this CDR3. These data are taken from a study of gamma-delta chains in newborns, infants, children. Per the germline V gene, CDR1 is GEAIGNYY and CDR2 is EKD. This CDR3 comprises 18 residues. V was pared by 0 bases and J by 2 bases, with 4 bases of the junction left unmatched. TCRdb processed the reads again with the CATT caller. Of under 1,100 delta-chain clones listed, around 7.4% are singletons.

V is TRDV2 and J is TRDJ3; 9 bases agree with TRDD3. This sequence was found in a child who was a newborn, infant or young child, either healthy, febrile or measles-vaccinated (not recorded which). Sequenced material: blood. CDR3 amino acids: CACDTVLGDTWDTRQMFF. CDR3 bases: TGTGCCTGTGACACCGTACTGGGGGACACCTGGGACACCCGACAGATGTTTTTC.